The clone carrying this TCR beta chain has a handful of counts. Its specificity is not known. Looked up from germline, CDR1 is LGHDT and CDR2 is YNNKEL (reference sequence). The CDR3 covers 17 residues. V was pared by 0 bases and J by 1 base, with 12 bases between. The sample originates from a study of human T cells and chemical hapten exposure. Background on the study: The sensitizing agent was 2% DPC, placed on around 2 cm by around 2 cm of upper inner arm skin.

Time point reported: patch test 3, about 24 weeks after DPC sensitization. Treatment specified: therapeutic diphenylcyclopropenone sensitization with weekly scalp DPC. The study's findings and limits: PT1 expanded TCR counts and patch test score correlated positively. Large CDR3 similarity clusters arose significantly more often from expanded TCRs than from controls.

TCRdb used MiXCR to reprocess the RACE reads, holding one entry per CDR3 protein. The table has 150,000 to 200,000 distinct CDR3 sequences, 25% to 30% seen once. The sequence was collected from a woman aged 18 to 35 with alopecia areata. Some clones in this sample may be carry-over from other donors' samples. The V gene is TRBV3-1, the J gene TRBJ2-2, with D possibly matching TRBD1 (6 bases). The sample in question was whole blood, obtained in connection with sensitization to the hapten diphenylcyclopropenone (DPC). The CDR3 DNA is TGTGCCAGCAGCCAAGAAAGGGACACCATGAACACCGGGGAGCTGTTTTTT. This gives the protein CASSQERDTMNTGELFF.